The 12 T cell receptor beta chains below all came from one sample that was sequenced in a study of T-cell memory formation after mild COVID-19. TCRdb passed the 5' RACE reads through MiXCR, listing each CDR3 protein once. The table lists approximately 390,000 distinct CDR3 sequences, 15% to 20% of them singletons. What was sequenced was PBMCs or a T cell subset sorted from them (not recorded which). The receptor set was obtained from a man in his late teens or twenties who had mild COVID-19 (a few samples of this study predate the infection). Cell type and time point are not known.

This clonotype was observed a few times. For the CDR3, the DNA is TGCAGTGCTAGAGATCCCGCAGGGAAGACCGGGGAGCTGTTTTTT. Amino acids: CSARDPAGKTGELFF. The V call is TRBV20-1, the J call TRBJ2-2; weak D call: TRBD1 (5 bases). This CDR3 contains 15 residues. Germline loops: CDR1 DFQATT, CDR2 SNEGSKA (reference sequence). Trimming removed 0 bases from V and 5 bases from J, with 13 bases in between.

The J gene is TRBJ2-3, the V gene TRBV9; TRBD2 agrees at 12 bases. The germline gives CDR1 SGDLS, CDR2 YYNGEE. The V and J ends lost 2 bases and 4 bases, in that order; junction bases with no gene match: 5. This CDR3 comprises 16 residues. For the CDR3, the DNA is TGTGCCAGCAGCGTGTCTAGCGGGGGGGTCCCAGATACGCAGTATTTT. Translation gives CASSVSSGGVPDTQYF.

There are many counts of this clonotype. CDR3 nucleotides: TGTGCCAGCAGCCCGGGACAGGGCCGCACAGATACGCAGTATTTT. This translates into CASSPGQGRTDTQYF. The chain carries TRBV7-2 and TRBJ2-3; TRBD1 aligns across 9 bases. The V gene's germline CDR1 is SGHTA and CDR2 FQGNSA. Trimming removed 5 bases from V and 1 base from J; junction bases left unmatched: 4. The CDR3 contains 15 residues.

The genes are TRBV15 and TRBJ1-2; D is perhaps TRBD1 (5 bases). Germline lookup yields CDR1 LNHNV and CDR2 YYDKDF (reference sequence). CDR3 length: 15 residues. With 3 bases removed from V and 4 bases from J, the gap between germline ends came to 15 bases. This CDR3 reads CATSSGGVVAYGYTF. The CDR3 nucleotides read TGTGCCACCAGCAGCGGGGGGGTTGTCGCCTATGGCTACACCTTC.

The chain recombines TRBV20-1 with TRBJ1-4; D is perhaps TRBD1 (5 bases). This CDR3 contains 16 residues. Germline assignment: CDR1 DFQATT and CDR2 SNEGSKA (reference sequence). Trimming left V 6 bases short and J 5 bases short, with 22 bases between. CDR3 sequence (DNA): TGCAGTGCCCGAAGTGGTCCCCCAGGGTGGAATGAAAAACTGTTTTTT. Protein product: CSARSGPPGWNEKLFF.

This clonotype was seen a handful of times. This chain links TRBV10-3 with TRBJ1-6; D possibly corresponds to TRBD1 (6 bases). Per germline, CDR1 ENHRY and CDR2 SYGVKD. CDR3 length: 14 residues. The V end was cut by 7 bases, the J end by 4 bases, with 11 bases between. The CDR3 DNA follows: TGTGCCATCAAAGGACAGCTGTATAATTCACCCCTCCACTTT. It translates to CAIKGQLYNSPLHF.

This clonotype was counted at least ten times. The gene calls are TRBV5-1 and TRBJ2-6; 7 nucleotides align to TRBD1. The V and J ends lost 0 bases and 0 bases, in that order; junction bases with no gene match: 9. CDR1 is SGHRS, CDR2 YFSETQ, per germline. This CDR3 has 19 residues. The CDR3 nucleotides are TGCGCCAGCAGCTTGGACCCGGGACAGCCATTCTCTGGGGCCAACGTCCTGACTTTC. It codes for CASSLDPGQPFSGANVLTF.

This chain joins TRBV6-5 and TRBJ1-2, with D possibly being TRBD1 (6 bases). V was shortened by 6 bases and J by 4 bases, with 12 bases between the two germline ends. The CDR3 totals 13 residues. Germline CDR1 is MNHEY and CDR2 is SVGAGI. This CDR3 reads CASSPTGSYGYTF. CDR3 bases: TGTGCCAGCAGCCCAACAGGGAGCTATGGCTACACCTTC.

This clonotype was counted between two and nine times. V usage is TRBV5-1 and J usage is TRBJ2-7; TRBD1 matches 7 bases. J was trimmed by 5 bases and V by 1 base; bases with no gene match: 12. Germline V gene lookup returns CDR1 SGHRS and CDR2 YFSETQ. The CDR3 is 16 amino acids. The CDR3 nucleotides read TGCGCCAGCAGCTTGATCGTTCGACAGGGTCGAAACGAGCAGTACGTC. As protein: CASSLIVRQGRNEQYV.

This clonotype was observed a few times. The V and J genes are TRBV7-9 and TRBJ2-6; D is unclear. The length of the CDR3 is 14 residues. From germline, CDR1 is SEHNR and CDR2 FQNEAQ (reference sequence). Trimming took off 3 bases at V and 3 bases at J, with 6 bases between the two ends. CDR3 sequence: CASSFSGGANVLTF. In DNA form, the CDR3 reads TGTGCCAGCAGCTTTTCTGGTGGGGCCAACGTCCTGACTTTC. The whole variable domain, remainder taken from reference TRBV7-9 and TRBJ2-6, is DTGVSQNPRHKITKRGQNVTFRCDPISEHNRLYWYRQTLGQGPEFLTYFQNEAQLEKSRLLSDRFSAERPKGSFSTLEIQRTEQGDSAMYLCASSFSGGANVLTFGAGSRLTVL.

This rearrangement joins TRBV6-5 to TRBJ1-6; 8 bases align to TRBD1. This CDR3 comprises 16 residues. Trimming took 0 bases from V and 6 from J; bases not matched to a gene: 4. CDR1 and CDR2 (germline): MNHEY, SVGAGI. CDR3 nucleotides: TGTGCCAGCAGTTACTCCCAGGGGGCATCTAATTCACCCCTCCACTTT. Translation gives CASSYSQGASNSPLHF.

This chain connects TRBV7-3 to TRBJ2-2; 14 nucleotides agree with TRBD2. CDR3 length: 18 residues. Losses at the gene ends were 4 bases for V and 4 bases for J; bases not matched to a gene: 8. From germline, CDR1 is SGHTA and CDR2 FQGTGA. The CDR3 DNA sequence: TGTGCCAGCAGCTCTCGGACTAGCGGGGGGATTTCCACCGGGGAGCTGTTTTTT. Its protein product is CASSSRTSGGISTGELFF.